This T cell receptor beta chain was recovered during a study of T cells in narcolepsy. Germline loops: CDR1 MNHEY, CDR2 SVGAGI. Deletions cut 2 bases from V and 0 bases from J, with 11 bases between. The CDR3 is made up of 15 amino acids. Libraries were prepared by immunoSEQ multiplex PCR; TCRdb keeps only in-frame clonotypes and omits some of them. The sample has around 30,000 clones, roughly four fifths seen once. This sequence joins TRBV6-5 and TRBJ2-7; D might be TRBD2 (5 bases). The TCR originated in a human donor with narcolepsy. Sequences were obtained from CD45RA- memory CD4+ T cells from PBMCs. The CDR3 nucleotides read TGTGCCAGCAGTTACGGATCGGGGAGCTCCTACGAGCAGTACTTC. This encodes CASSYGSGSSYEQYF.